Listed here are 28 T cell receptor beta chains from one sample, sequenced in a study of tumor-infiltrating lymphocytes in primary liver carcinoma (dated by TCRdb to 2016 to 2017). Blood RNA was extracted from unsorted whole blood with TRIzol reagent; germline DNA came from the DNeasy Blood & Tissue kit. TCRdb records Illumina HiSeq 2500 as the sequencer. Starting from 450 to 500 ng total RNA, TCRbeta-specific cDNA was produced by reverse transcription with a constant-region primer and ProtoScript II reverse transcriptase. The TCRbeta libraries were prepared through three rounds of nested multiplex PCR following a slightly modified ARM-PCR procedure. The first two PCR rounds used multiplex TRBV1-TRBV30 forward primers with a Cbeta reverse primer, each for 10 cycles. Using fastp trimming at Q25 and MiXCR clonotype assembly, TCRdb reanalyzed the public sequencing data and kept in-frame beta chains. Each entry is one CDR3 protein sequence, shown with its most common DNA and genes. Counted in this sample were about 200,000 distinct CDR3 sequences; 65% of them appeared once. The ten largest clones capture around 7.1% of the sample.

Material: peripheral blood. These receptors were obtained from a woman aged 60-70 years with primary liver carcinoma and hepatitis B virus infection.

This clonotype was found a few times. The chain carries TRBV5-1 and TRBJ2-1, with D perhaps matching TRBD2 (5 bases). Germline CDR1 SGHRS, CDR2 YFSETQ. V lost 4 bases and J 6 bases, leaving 17 bases between the germline ends. CDR3 length: 15 amino acids. The CDR3 DNA follows: TGCGCCAGCAGCCAAACTAGTGGAGCCTCCAATGAGCAGTTCTTC. This translates into CASSQTSGASNEQFF.

This clonotype was counted only a few times. A much larger clone sits a single nucleotide away, making a read error possible. The V gene is TRBV10-2, the J gene TRBJ2-5; D is perhaps TRBD1 (6 bases). The end of the DNA fits TRBJ2-1 better, so the J call may be wrong. The CDR3 spans 12 residues. The germline gives CDR1 WSHSY, CDR2 SAAADI. The CDR3 loop is CATRTAQETQFF. CDR3 nucleotides: TGCGCCACGCGGACAGCTCAAGAGACCCAGTTCTTC.

The DNA for the CDR3 is TGCGCCAGCAGCTGGGGAGGCAGAGGAGGGGAAACTAATGAAAAACTGTTTTTT. This sequence encodes CASSWGGRGGETNEKLFF. The chain joins TRBV5-1 to TRBJ1-4; D may be TRBD1 (5 bases). V lost 3 bases and J 1 base, leaving 19 bases between the germline ends. This CDR3 has 18 amino acids. Germline CDR1 reads SGHRS; CDR2 reads YFSETQ.

Details on this clonotype: At one of its ends the junction is not consistent with the germline gene, which may arise from a read error. The CDR3 spells CASGYSNRVNTEAIF. The CDR3 nucleotides read TGTGCCAGCGGTTACTCGAACAGGGTGAACACTGAAGCTATCTTT. The chain is built from TRBV6-5 and TRBJ1-1; the D gene is possibly TRBD1 (6 bases). Germline values: CDR1 MNHEY, CDR2 SVGAGI. The CDR3 extends over 15 amino acids.

This clonotype was picked up one time. Since the CDR3 does not end with the conserved phenylalanine or tryptophan, this likely comes from a read error. This chain joins TRBV11-2 and TRBJ2-1, with D perhaps matching TRBD2 (6 bases). The CDR3 extends over 13 amino acids. Trimming stripped 5 bases from V and 9 bases from J, with 14 bases between. Germline V gene data show CDR1 as SGHAT and CDR2 as FQNNGV. This CDR3 is CASSARAGSEQFV. CDR3 DNA sequence: TGTGCCAGCAGCGCTCGGGCGGGGAGTGAGCAGTTCGTC.

This clonotype was picked up a small number of times. The V and J genes are TRBV12-3 or TRBV12-4 and TRBJ2-1, with D hard to call. The CDR3 is 13 amino acids. V dropped 1 base and J dropped 5 bases, with 6 bases sitting between them. The CDR3 protein is CASSLVGNNEQFF. The DNA for the CDR3 is TGTGCCAGCAGTTTAGTTGGGAACAATGAGCAGTTCTTC.

The chain carries TRBV28 and TRBJ1-2; D is unresolved. The V gene lost 2 bases and the J gene lost 4 bases, with 8 bases spanning the gap. The CDR3 has 13 amino acids. Germline V lookup: CDR1 MDHEN, CDR2 SYDVKM. CDR3 nucleotides: TGTGCCAGCAGTTTACCAGGCTCCTATGGCTACACCTTC. Residues: CASSLPGSYGYTF.

The chain is built from TRBV21-1 and TRBJ1-2; the table names TRBD1, a call not compared with the DNA. TRBV21-1 is given as a pseudogene. The CDR3 consists of 15 residues. CDR3 protein: CASSNGRPRAGGYTF. The CDR3 DNA sequence: TGTGCCAGCAGCAACGGGCGGCCCCGGGCGGGGGGCTACACCTTC.

This clonotype was counted a few times. The rearrangement joins TRBV7-8 to TRBJ1-5; 7 bases map to TRBD1. The CDR3 is 14 residues long. V lost 5 bases and J lost 5; bases outside the gene matches: 6. Germline V lookup: CDR1 SGHVS, CDR2 FQNEAQ. The CDR3 region has the DNA TGTGCCAGCAGCACATCAGGGGGTGATCAGCCCCAGCATTTT. Its translation: CASSTSGGDQPQHF.

The count of this clonotype is one. This clone may be a read error of a much larger clone one base away. The V gene is TRBV6-6, the J gene TRBJ2-7, with 7 bases that match TRBD1. In germline, CDR1 is MNHNY, CDR2 SVGAGI (reference sequence). The CDR3 has 14 amino acids. As DNA, the CDR3 is TGTGCCAACAGTTCCCGACAGGGATCGTACGAGCAGTACTTC. This translates into CANSSRQGSYEQYF.

The V and J genes are TRBV28 and TRBJ1-3; maybe TRBD1 (5 bases). V was trimmed by 5 bases and J by 1 base, leaving 15 bases between them. The CDR3 has 16 amino acids. The V gene's germline CDR1 is MDHEN and CDR2 SYDVKM. DNA for the CDR3: TGTGCCAGCAGTCGCACAGGCCCCTCATCTGGAAACACCATATATTTT. This sequence encodes CASSRTGPSSGNTIYF.

There are a few counts of this clonotype. This chain uses TRBV5-1 with TRBJ1-3, with D possibly being TRBD1 (6 bases). V was shortened by 2 bases and J by 2 bases, with 8 bases between the two germline ends. Germline V lookup: CDR1 SGHRS, CDR2 YFSETQ. The CDR3 is 14 residues long. CDR3 sequence: CASSLQGAGNTIYF. The CDR3 bases are TGCGCCAGCAGCTTACAGGGAGCTGGAAACACCATATATTTT.

Only one count was recorded for this clonotype. The rearrangement joins TRBV7-2 to TRBJ2-5; the match to TRBD2 covers 8 bases. V gave up 8 bases and J gave up 2 bases; unmatched junction bases: 10. Germline V gene sequence: CDR1 SGHTA, CDR2 FQGNSA. The CDR3 spans 15 residues. CDR3 in amino acids: CASSISGTRQETQYF. The CDR3 region has the DNA TGTGCCAGCTCAATTTCCGGGACTAGGCAAGAGACCCAGTACTTC.

By share, this clonotype counts as medium-sized (0.01 to 0.1%). This chain joins TRBV11-2 and TRBJ2-5; D is unclear. Germline V lookup: CDR1 SGHAT, CDR2 FQNNGV. There are 11 residues in the CDR3. V was cut by 3 bases and J by 2 bases, with 1 base left in between. This CDR3 is CASSLQETQYF. In DNA form, the CDR3 reads TGTGCCAGCAGCTTGCAAGAGACCCAGTACTTC. The whole variable domain, remainder taken from reference TRBV11-2 and TRBJ2-5, is EAGVAQSPRYKIIEKRQSVAFWCNPISGHATLYWYQQILGQGPKLLIQFQNNGVVDDSQLPKDRFSAERLKGVDSTLKIQPAKLEDSAVYLCASSLQETQYFGPGTRLLVL.

With regard to this clonotype: A read error may account for a junction end that differs from germline. The J gene is TRBJ2-1, the V gene TRBV6-5; 8 bases agree with TRBD2. CDR1 MNHEY and CDR2 SVGAGI come from the germline V gene. The CDR3 is 17 amino acids. CDR3 loop: CASSYDSWRLATDEQLF. CDR3 DNA sequence: TGTGCCAGCAGTTACGATTCATGGAGACTAGCGACCGATGAGCAGTTATTC.

Concerning this clonotype itself: A read error may explain this, as a much larger clone is one base away. The chain joins TRBV12-3 or TRBV12-4 to TRBJ2-1; a weak D match, TRBD2 (5 bases). The CDR3 is 17 residues long. With 5 bases removed from V and 8 bases from J, the gap between germline ends came to 25 bases. The CDR3 nucleotides are TGTGCCAGCAGTCCAGCCCCAGCGCGAGGGCCCGGGGATGAGCAGTTCTTC. Protein: CASSPAPARGPGDEQFF.

This chain joins TRBV11-2 and TRBJ2-1, with TRBD2 matching over 14 bases. The junction had 11 bases not matched to a gene; V was cut back by 8 bases and J by 8 bases. The germline V gene encodes CDR1 SGHAT and CDR2 FQNNGV. There are 16 residues in the CDR3. In DNA, the CDR3 is TGTGCCAGCGGCAGACTAGCGGGAGGGCCGGGGGATGAGCAGTTCTTC. It yields the protein CASGRLAGGPGDEQFF.

V gene TRBV4-1 combines with J gene TRBJ2-2, with D unclear. CDR3 length equals 16 residues. Germline loops: CDR1 MGHRA, CDR2 YSYEKL. Trimming removed 4 bases from V and 2 bases from J, with 14 bases in between. CDR3: CASSRLWYDNTGELFF. CDR3 in DNA: TGCGCCAGCAGCCGCCTATGGTACGATAACACCGGGGAGCTGTTTTTT.

As to this clonotype: Being one base from a much bigger clone, this may be a read error. J is TRBJ2-7 and V is TRBV6-5; maybe TRBD2 (6 bases). The CDR3 extends over 16 amino acids. The V end lost 0 bases, the J end lost 3 bases, and 15 bases lay between the germline ends. Per germline, CDR1 MNHEY and CDR2 SVGAGI. CDR3 region: CASSYSSASESYEQYF. The CDR3, as DNA: TGTGCCAGCAGTTACTCGAGTGCTAGCGAGAGCTACGAGCAGTACTTC.

This chain joins TRBV11-1 and TRBJ2-7; D tentatively reads TRBD1 or TRBD2 (5 bases each). Between the trimmed V and J ends, which lost 9 bases and 4 bases, there was a span of 19 bases. CDR1 is SGHAT and CDR2 is FQDESV in the germline V gene (reference sequence). The CDR3 is 14 residues long. The CDR3 nucleotides read TGTGCCAGTAGCAAGGGACCGGGGTCATACGAGCAGTACTTC. It encodes CASSKGPGSYEQYF.

Worth noting for this clonotype: One end of the junction does not line up with germline, which may come from a read error. The J gene is TRBJ2-4, the V gene TRBV11-2, with D perhaps TRBD1 (5 bases). Germline values: CDR1 SGHAT, CDR2 FQNNGV. This CDR3 is built from 14 residues. This CDR3 reads CASGLTSPGHIQYF. DNA for the CDR3: TGTGCCAGCGGCTTAACTTCCCCAGGGCACATTCAGTATTTC.

The chain is built from TRBV5-1 and TRBJ2-3; TRBD2 agrees at 14 bases. The ends lost 0 bases at V and 1 base at J; junction bases unmatched: 4. The CDR3 has 18 amino acids. Germline CDR1 reads SGHRS; CDR2 reads YFSETQ. In nucleotides, the CDR3 is TGCGCCAGCAGCTTGGGGACTAGCGGGAGGAGAGGCACAGATACGCAGTATTTT. Encoded protein: CASSLGTSGRRGTDTQYF. The entire variable domain, with the rest obtained from reference TRBV5-1 and TRBJ2-3, is as follows: KAGVTQTPRYLIKTRGQQVTLSCSPISGHRSVSWYQQTPGQGLQFLFEYFSETQRNKGNFPGRFSGRQFSNSRSEMNVSTLELGDSALYLCASSLGTSGRRGTDTQYFGPGTRLTVL.

This clonotype was observed a few times. This may be a read error: a much more frequent sequence differs by one nucleotide. The chain is built from TRBV4-2 and TRBJ1-6; possible D gene TRBD1, 5 bases. Between the trimmed V and J ends, which lost 0 bases and 11 bases, there was a span of 14 bases. Germline CDR1 and CDR2: LGHNA and YNFKEQ. The CDR3 loop spans 15 amino acids. The CDR3 reads CASSQDWGMNTPLHF. CDR3 DNA: TGTGCCAGCAGCCAAGATTGGGGGATGAATACACCCCTCCACTTT.

Points on this clonotype: Sequence at one end of the junction differs from germline and may be a read error. This sequence joins TRBV6-5 and TRBJ2-5; 7 bases match TRBD1. Germline loops: CDR1 MNHEY, CDR2 SVGAGI. CDR3 length: 14 residues. The CDR3 here is CANSYSTGVETQYF. CDR3 DNA sequence: TGTGCCAACAGTTACTCAACAGGGGTAGAGACCCAGTACTTC.

This clonotype occurred once. Sequence at one end of the junction differs from germline and may be a read error. V gene TRBV14 combines with J gene TRBJ2-3; a possible D gene is TRBD2 (6 bases). This CDR3 has 16 residues. Germline V gives CDR1 SGHDN, CDR2 FVKESK. This CDR3 is CAGSHVVGLNADTQYF. The CDR3 nucleotides are TGTGCCGGCAGCCACGTCGTCGGACTAAACGCAGATACGCAGTATTTT.

Regarding this clonotype: A read error is possible here, since a much larger clone lies one base away. This rearrangement joins TRBV10-1 to TRBJ2-5, with D tentatively TRBD1 or TRBD2 (5 bases each). Germline CDR1 reads WNHNN; CDR2 reads SYGVQD (reference sequence). This CDR3 spans 13 amino acids. CDR3 DNA: TGCCCCAGCAGCCGGGACCTTCAAGAGACCCAGTACTTC. Translating it yields CPSSRDLQETQYF.

A word on this clonotype: The junction does not match germline at one end; this may be a read error. This chain uses TRBV28 with TRBJ2-1; 9 nucleotides line up with TRBD2. The CDR3 is 16 amino acids. Germline loops: CDR1 MDHEN, CDR2 SYDVKM. The CDR3 is CTSISTSGSSYNEQFF. The DNA for the CDR3 is TGTACCAGCATCTCGACTAGCGGTAGCTCCTACAATGAGCAGTTCTTC.

This clonotype is medium-sized (0.01 to 0.1%). The chain recombines TRBV29-1 with TRBJ2-2; 10 bases are shared with TRBD2. The germline V gene encodes CDR1 SQVTM and CDR2 ANQGSEA. The CDR3 totals 14 residues. The junction had 3 bases not matched to a gene; V was cut back by 4 bases and J by 4 bases. The CDR3 is CSVGGTSATGELFF. Written as DNA, the CDR3 is TGCAGCGTTGGTGGGACTAGCGCCACCGGGGAGCTGTTTTTT.